This T cell receptor beta chain was captured by sequencing in a study of response to subunit inactivated influenza vaccine. Germline values: CDR1 ENHRY, CDR2 SYGVKD. The CDR3 length is 16 residues. The germline V and J ends were trimmed by 0 bases and 0 bases, with 9 bases remaining between them. In its sample, this clonotype was seen a few times. In TCRdb, the RT-PCR reads were re-called with MiXCR into one record per CDR3 protein. The repertoire has some 540,000 distinct CDR3 sequences, around 21% of them found once; the top ten carry about 2.8%. Separately, the same data were catalogued under a study of T cells expressing NK-cell markers. That report adds: 5'RACE template switching built TCR beta cDNA with unique molecular identifiers.

Sample: CD4+ T cells sorted from PBMCs, taken 11 to 12 days after vaccination. The origin of this receptor is a man between 50 and 59 years old who received an inactivated influenza vaccine. The V gene is TRBV10-3, the J gene TRBJ1-3; tentatively, D is TRBD1 (5 bases). The CDR3, as DNA: TGTGCCATCAGTGAGTCGGGGCCCAGCTCTGGAAACACCATATATTTT. This gives the protein CAISESGPSSGNTIYF.